This is a list of T cell receptor beta chains from one sample in a study of shared clonotypes between healthy human individuals. Produced via immunoSEQ multiplex PCR; TCRdb's table is partial and in-frame only. The table includes some 690,000 clones, roughly 87% detected once. The sample taken for sequencing was memory CD8+ T cells from PBMCs. The receptor set was obtained from a man between 18 and 35 years old in good health. Some clones in this sample may be carry-over from other donors' samples. CDR3s include the opening cysteine and the closing phenylalanine or tryptophan. The order of the fields is clone size, J gene, D gene, V gene, CDR3 protein, CDR3 DNA. D genes are given only for firm matches. Rows give clone size only sometimes, using once, few, many, or a class for an expanded clone.

. | TRBJ1-1 | TRBD1 | TRBV9 | CASSLGQGNTEAFF | TGTGCCAGCAGCTTGGGACAGGGCAACACTGAAGCTTTCTTT
few | TRBJ1-2 | . | TRBV19 | CASVRGYGYTF | TGTGCCTCCGTTCGGGGCTATGGCTACACCTTC
. | TRBJ2-2 | . | TRBV9 | CASSVQSGELFF | TGTGCCAGCAGCGTACAGTCGGGGGAGCTGTTTTTT
. | TRBJ2-7 | TRBD2 | TRBV10-3 | CATRLAGVPYEQYF | TGTGCCACCCGACTAGCGGGAGTTCCCTACGAGCAGTACTTC
. | TRBJ2-1 | TRBD2 | TRBV4-3 | CASSQGVASGRRNEQFF | TGCGCCAGCAGCCAAGGAGTGGCTAGCGGGAGAAGGAATGAGCAGTTCTTC
once | TRBJ2-6 | . | TRBV10-3 | CAISALDGANVLTF | TGTGCCATCAGCGCCCTTGATGGGGCCAACGTCCTGACTTTC
. | TRBJ1-4 | . | TRBV2 | CASSEKGPTLEKLFF | TGTGCCAGCAGTGAAAAGGGACCTACGCTAGAAAAACTGTTTTTT
. | TRBJ1-2 | TRBD1 | TRBV7-9 | CASSTGQGVYGYTF | TGTGCCAGCAGCACCGGGCAGGGGGTCTATGGCTACACCTTC
. | TRBJ2-1 | TRBD1 | TRBV27 | CASSPSLGQDIYEQFF | TGTGCCAGCAGTCCAAGTTTGGGACAGGACATCTATGAGCAGTTCTTC
. | TRBJ1-1 | TRBD1 | TRBV7-9 | CASSSSRDSVEAFF | TGTGCCAGCAGCTCGTCCCGGGACAGTGTAGAGGCTTTCTTT
once | TRBJ1-1 | . | TRBV9 | CASSPSAGITEAFF | TGTGCCAGCAGCCCTTCGGCGGGTATCACTGAAGCTTTCTTT
. | TRBJ2-1 | . | TRBV6-5 | CASSKRGGYNEQFF | TGTGCCAGCTCCAAAAGGGGGGGATACAATGAGCAGTTCTTC
. | TRBJ2-7 | TRBD2 | TRBV27 | CASSRRTSPHEQYF | TGTGCCAGCAGTCGACGGACTAGCCCGCACGAGCAGTACTTC
. | TRBJ1-1 | TRBD1 | TRBV7-9 | CASSLALTGEAEAFF | TGTGCCAGCAGCTTAGCGCTTACAGGGGAGGCTGAAGCTTTCTTT
. | TRBJ2-5 | . | TRBV28 | CASRLIPQETQYF | TGTGCCAGCAGACTGATACCTCAAGAGACCCAGTACTTC
. | TRBJ2-7 | . | TRBV5-6 | CASSYRDTYEQYF | TGTGCCAGCAGCTACCGGGACACCTACGAGCAGTACTTC
. | TRBJ1-2 | . | TRBV11-2 | CASSLSGLYDGYTF | TGTGCCAGCAGCTTATCAGGGTTGTACGATGGCTACACCTTC
. | TRBJ2-7 | . | TRBV7-9 | CASSFTHYSYEQYF | TGTGCCAGCAGCTTTACACATTACTCCTACGAGCAGTACTTC
. | TRBJ2-1 | TRBD2 | TRBV11-2 | CASSLDPSGDNEQFF | TGTGCCAGCAGCTTAGACCCTAGCGGAGACAATGAGCAGTTCTTC
. | TRBJ1-4 | . | TRBV7-9 | CASSLWEGGNEKLFF | TGTGCCAGCAGCTTATGGGAGGGTGGTAATGAAAAACTGTTTTTT
. | TRBJ2-7 | . | TRBV11-2 | CASSLGQTYEQYF | TGTGCCAGCAGCTTAGGACAAACCTACGAGCAGTACTTC
. | TRBJ2-5 | . | TRBV4-3 | CASSQVGGRDPEETQYF | TGCGCCAGCAGCCAAGTCGGAGGGCGGGACCCTGAAGAGACCCAGTACTTC
. | TRBJ2-1 | TRBD2 | TRBV4-2 | CASSQEGTSGSGDEQFF | TGTGCCAGCAGCCAAGAAGGTACTAGCGGGAGTGGCGATGAGCAGTTCTTC
. | TRBJ2-3 | . | TRBV10-3 | CAIRDTTSTDTQYF | TGTGCCATCAGGGACACGACTAGCACAGATACGCAGTATTTT
. | TRBJ2-7 | TRBD2 | TRBV2 | CASRRGLAGTEQYF | TGTGCCAGCAGGAGGGGACTAGCGGGAACCGAGCAGTACTTC
. | TRBJ2-7 | . | TRBV6-1 | CASSEGLGGIVYEQYF | TGTGCCAGCAGTGAAGGCCTCGGAGGGATTGTCTACGAGCAGTACTTC
. | TRBJ2-7 | TRBD1 | TRBV28 | CASSLRGQGEDF | TGTGCCAGCAGTTTAAGGGGACAGGGTGAGGACTTC
. | TRBJ2-7 | . | TRBV5-1 | CASRRGSSYEQYF | TGCGCCAGCAGGCGGGGAAGCTCCTACGAGCAGTACTTC
. | TRBJ1-1 | . | TRBV30 | CAWSSTGTTEAFF | TGTGCCTGGAGTTCTACAGGGACGACTGAAGCTTTCTTT
. | TRBJ1-1 | . | TRBV4-3 | CASSQDRLGNTEAFF | TGCGCCAGCAGCCAAGATCGCCTGGGGAACACTGAAGCTTTCTTT
. | TRBJ1-1 | TRBD1 | TRBV4-3 | CASSRLQGAGTEAFF | TGCGCCAGCAGCCGCCTACAGGGGGCTGGGACTGAAGCTTTCTTT
. | TRBJ2-7 | . | TRBV29-1 | CSVVARDQAYEQYF | TGCAGCGTTGTGGCCAGGGACCAGGCCTACGAGCAGTACTTC
. | TRBJ2-7 | TRBD2 | TRBV29-1 | CSVGGRAIEQYF | TGCAGCGTTGGAGGGAGGGCCATCGAGCAGTACTTC
. | TRBJ2-7 | . | TRBV28 | CASSLPGTGLEQYF | TGTGCCAGCAGTTTACCTGGCACAGGACTCGAGCAGTACTTC
once | TRBJ2-7 | TRBD1 | TRBV27 | CASSFDRGSGEQYF | TGTGCCAGCAGTTTTGACAGGGGGTCGGGAGAGCAGTACTTC
. | TRBJ2-7 | . | TRBV4-2 | CASSHTSGSSYEQYF | TGTGCCAGCAGCCACACAAGCGGATCTTCCTACGAGCAGTACTTC
. | TRBJ2-7 | TRBD1 | TRBV7-9 | CASSPAGQGLKYF | TGTGCCAGCAGCCCGGCCGGACAGGGACTGAAGTACTTC
. | TRBJ2-5 | TRBD2 | TRBV7-3 | CASSLIGGGRETQYF | TGTGCCAGCAGCTTAATAGGCGGGGGGCGAGAGACCCAGTACTTC
few | TRBJ2-7 | . | TRBV5-1 | CASSLTYYEQYF | TGTGCCAGCAGCCTGACCTACTACGAGCAGTACTTC
. | TRBJ1-2 | TRBD1 | TRBV28 | CASSYPLRDRGRGYGYTF | TGTGCCAGCAGTTATCCCCTTCGGGACAGGGGGCGCGGCTATGGCTACACCTTC
once | TRBJ1-1 | TRBD1 | TRBV27 | CASRDRGRFSEAFF | TGTGCCAGCCGGGACAGGGGGCGTTTCTCTGAAGCTTTCTTT
. | TRBJ2-7 | . | TRBV13 | CASGTRVIGEQYF | TGTGCCAGCGGAACTAGGGTTATTGGCGAGCAGTACTTC
. | TRBJ1-1 | TRBD1 | TRBV27 | CASSLLTGATEAFF | TGTGCCAGCAGTTTACTGACAGGGGCCACTGAAGCTTTCTTT
. | TRBJ2-1 | TRBD2 | TRBV28 | CASSFSTGTSVSPYEQFF | TGTGCCAGCAGTTTCTCAACTGGGACTAGCGTTTCCCCCTATGAGCAGTTCTTC
. | TRBJ2-1 | TRBD2 | TRBV7-9 | CASSYTSGSIGSSYNEQFF | TGTGCCAGCAGCTACACTAGCGGGAGCATCGGAAGCTCCTACAATGAGCAGTTCTTC